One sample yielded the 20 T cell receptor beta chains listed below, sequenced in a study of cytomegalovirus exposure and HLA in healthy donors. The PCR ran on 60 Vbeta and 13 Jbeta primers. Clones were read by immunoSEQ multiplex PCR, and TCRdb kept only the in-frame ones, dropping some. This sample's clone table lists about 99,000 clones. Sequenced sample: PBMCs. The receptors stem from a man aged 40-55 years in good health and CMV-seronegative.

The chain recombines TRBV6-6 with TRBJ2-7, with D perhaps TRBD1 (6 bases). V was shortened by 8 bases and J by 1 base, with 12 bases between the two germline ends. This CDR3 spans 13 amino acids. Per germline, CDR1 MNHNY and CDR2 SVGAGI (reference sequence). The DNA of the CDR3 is TGTGCCAGCGAGACAGGCCTTTCCTACGAGCAGTACTTC. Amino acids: CASETGLSYEQYF.

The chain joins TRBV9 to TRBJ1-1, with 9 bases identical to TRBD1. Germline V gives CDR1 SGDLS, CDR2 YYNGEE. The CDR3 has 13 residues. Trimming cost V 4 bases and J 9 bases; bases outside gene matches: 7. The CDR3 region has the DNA TGTGCCAGCAGCCTCACGGGACAGGGCCAAGCTTTCTTT. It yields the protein CASSLTGQGQAFF. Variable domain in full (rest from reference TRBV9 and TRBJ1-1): DSGVTQTPKHLITATGQRVTLRCSPRSGDLSVYWYQQSLDQGLQFLIQYYNGEERAKGNILERFSAQQFPDLHSELNLSSLELGDSALYFCASSLTGQGQAFFGQGTRLTVV.

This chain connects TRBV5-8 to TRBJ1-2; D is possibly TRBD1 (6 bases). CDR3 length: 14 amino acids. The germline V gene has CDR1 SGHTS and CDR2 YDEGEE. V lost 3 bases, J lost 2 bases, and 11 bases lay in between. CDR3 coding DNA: TGTGCCAGCAGCTCCGGACAGACCAACTATGGCTACACCTTC. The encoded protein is CASSSGQTNYGYTF.

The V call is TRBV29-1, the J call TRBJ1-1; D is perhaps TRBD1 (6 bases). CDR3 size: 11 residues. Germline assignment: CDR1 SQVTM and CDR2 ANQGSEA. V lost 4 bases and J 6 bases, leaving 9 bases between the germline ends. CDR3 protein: CSVARGPEAFF. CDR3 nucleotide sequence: TGCAGCGTTGCCAGGGGACCTGAAGCTTTCTTT. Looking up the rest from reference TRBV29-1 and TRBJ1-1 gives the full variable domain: SAVISQKPSRDICQRGTSLTIQCQVDSQVTMMFWYRQQPGQSLTLIATANQGSEATYESGFVIDKFPISRPNLTFSTLTVSNMSPEDSSIYLCSVARGPEAFFGQGTRLTVV.

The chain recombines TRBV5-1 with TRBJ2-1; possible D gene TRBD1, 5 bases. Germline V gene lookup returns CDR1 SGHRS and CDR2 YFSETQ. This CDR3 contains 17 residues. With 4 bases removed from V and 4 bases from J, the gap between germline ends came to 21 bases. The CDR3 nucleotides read TGCGCCAGCAGCACCGGGCTGCGCGTGACAGAGTACAATGAGCAGTTCTTC. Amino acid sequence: CASSTGLRVTEYNEQFF.

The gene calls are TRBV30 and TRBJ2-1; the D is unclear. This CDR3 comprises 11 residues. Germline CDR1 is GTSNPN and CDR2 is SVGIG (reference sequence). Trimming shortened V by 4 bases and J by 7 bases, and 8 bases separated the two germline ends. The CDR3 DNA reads TGTGCCTGGAATCGGAGAAATGAGCAGTTCTTC. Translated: CAWNRRNEQFF.

In DNA form, the CDR3 reads TGTGCCAGCAATAGACTAGCGAACTCCTACAATGAGCAGTTCTTC. Translation gives CASNRLANSYNEQFF. The J gene is TRBJ2-1, the V gene TRBV2, with 8 nucleotides matching TRBD2. Trimming took 7 bases from V and 0 from J; bases not matched to a gene: 5. Germline assignment: CDR1 SNHLY and CDR2 FYNNEI. The CDR3 loop spans 15 amino acids.

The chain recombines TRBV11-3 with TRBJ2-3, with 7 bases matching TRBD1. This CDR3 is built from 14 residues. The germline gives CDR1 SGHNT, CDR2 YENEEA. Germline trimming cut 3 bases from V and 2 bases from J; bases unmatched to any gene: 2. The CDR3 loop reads CASSFGTATDTQYF. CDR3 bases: TGTGCCAGCAGCTTCGGGACAGCCACAGATACGCAGTATTTT.

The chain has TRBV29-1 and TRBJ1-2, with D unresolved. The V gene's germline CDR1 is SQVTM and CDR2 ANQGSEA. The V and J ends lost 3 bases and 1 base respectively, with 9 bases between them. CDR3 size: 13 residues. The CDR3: CSVEENINYGYTF. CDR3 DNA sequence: TGCAGCGTTGAGGAGAATATTAACTATGGCTACACCTTC.

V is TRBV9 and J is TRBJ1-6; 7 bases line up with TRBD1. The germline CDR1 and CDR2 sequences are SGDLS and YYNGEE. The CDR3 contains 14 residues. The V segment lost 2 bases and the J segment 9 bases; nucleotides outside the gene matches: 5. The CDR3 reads CASSVRDRLSPLHF. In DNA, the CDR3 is TGTGCCAGCAGCGTCCGGGACAGACTTTCACCCCTCCACTTT.

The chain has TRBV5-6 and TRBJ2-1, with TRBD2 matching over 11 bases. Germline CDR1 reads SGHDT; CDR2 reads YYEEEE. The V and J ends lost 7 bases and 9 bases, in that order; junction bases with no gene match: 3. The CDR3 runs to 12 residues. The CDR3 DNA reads TGTGCCAGCGGCGGGACTAGCGGTGAGCAGTTCTTC. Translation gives CASGGTSGEQFF.

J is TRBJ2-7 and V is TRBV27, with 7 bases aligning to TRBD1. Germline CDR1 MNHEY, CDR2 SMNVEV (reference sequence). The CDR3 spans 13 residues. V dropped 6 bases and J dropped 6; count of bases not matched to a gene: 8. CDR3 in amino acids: CASSVRDSSEQYF. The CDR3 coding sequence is TGTGCCAGCAGCGTTCGGGACAGCAGCGAGCAGTACTTC.

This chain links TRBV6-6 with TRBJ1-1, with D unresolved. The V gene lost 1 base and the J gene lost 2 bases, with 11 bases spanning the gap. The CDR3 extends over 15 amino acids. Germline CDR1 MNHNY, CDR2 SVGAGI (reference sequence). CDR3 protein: CASSYFGEQNTEAFF. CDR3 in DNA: TGTGCCAGCAGTTACTTTGGGGAGCAAAACACTGAAGCTTTCTTT.

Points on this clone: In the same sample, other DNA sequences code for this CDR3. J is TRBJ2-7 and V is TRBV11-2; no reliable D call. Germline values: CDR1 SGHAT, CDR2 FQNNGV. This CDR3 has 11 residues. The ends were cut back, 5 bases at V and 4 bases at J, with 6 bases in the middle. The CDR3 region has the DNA TGTGCCAGCAGCGTCAATTACGAGCAGTACTTC. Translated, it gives CASSVNYEQYF.

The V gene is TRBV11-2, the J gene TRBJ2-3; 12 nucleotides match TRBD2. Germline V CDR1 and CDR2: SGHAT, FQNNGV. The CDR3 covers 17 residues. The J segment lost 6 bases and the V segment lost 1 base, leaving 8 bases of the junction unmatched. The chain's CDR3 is CASSLGLAGDILDTQYF. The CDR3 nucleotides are TGTGCCAGCAGCTTAGGACTAGCGGGGGACATTCTGGATACGCAGTATTTT.

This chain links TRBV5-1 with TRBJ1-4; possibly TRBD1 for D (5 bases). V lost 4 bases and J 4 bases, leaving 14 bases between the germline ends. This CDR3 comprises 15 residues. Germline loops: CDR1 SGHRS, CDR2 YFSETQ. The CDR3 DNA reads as TGCGCCAGCAGCCGTACAGGTGACGTTAATGAAAAACTGTTTTTT. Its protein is CASSRTGDVNEKLFF. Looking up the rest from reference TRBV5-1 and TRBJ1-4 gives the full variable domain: KAGVTQTPRYLIKTRGQQVTLSCSPISGHRSVSWYQQTPGQGLQFLFEYFSETQRNKGNFPGRFSGRQFSNSRSEMNVSTLELGDSALYLCASSRTGDVNEKLFFGSGTQLSVL.

The CDR3 region has the DNA TGTGCCAGCAGTTATTTGGGGGCCAGCACTGAAGCTTTCTTT. Translating it yields CASSYLGASTEAFF. The chain joins TRBV6-6 to TRBJ1-1, with a weak D call TRBD1 (6 bases). Germline V gives CDR1 MNHNY, CDR2 SVGAGI (reference sequence). CDR3 length: 14 residues. The germline V and J ends were trimmed by 3 bases and 4 bases, with 12 bases remaining between them.

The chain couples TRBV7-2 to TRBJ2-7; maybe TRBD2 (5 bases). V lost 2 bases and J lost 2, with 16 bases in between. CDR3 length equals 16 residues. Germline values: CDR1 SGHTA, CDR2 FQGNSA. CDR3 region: CASSLNEVTITYEQYF. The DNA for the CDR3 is TGTGCCAGCAGCTTAAACGAAGTGACTATCACCTACGAGCAGTACTTC. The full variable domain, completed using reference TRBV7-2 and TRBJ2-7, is GAGVSQSPSNKVTEKGKDVELRCDPISGHTALYWYRQSLGQGLEFLIYFQGNSAPDKSGLPSDRFSAERTGGSVSTLTIQRTQQEDSAVYLCASSLNEVTITYEQYFGPGTRLTVT.

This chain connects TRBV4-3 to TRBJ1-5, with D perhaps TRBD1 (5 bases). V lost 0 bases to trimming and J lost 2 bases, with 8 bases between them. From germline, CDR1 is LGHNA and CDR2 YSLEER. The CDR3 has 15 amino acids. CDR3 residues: CASSQDGAGNQPQHF. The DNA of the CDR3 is TGCGCCAGCAGCCAAGATGGGGCAGGCAATCAGCCCCAGCATTTT.

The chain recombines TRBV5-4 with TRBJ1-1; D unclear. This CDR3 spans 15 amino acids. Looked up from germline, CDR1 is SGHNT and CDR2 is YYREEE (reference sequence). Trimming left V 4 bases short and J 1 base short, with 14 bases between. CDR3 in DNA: TGTGCCAGCAGCGCGGACTCCAGTCCGAACACTGAAGCTTTCTTT. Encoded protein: CASSADSSPNTEAFF.